What follows describes a single T cell receptor beta chain. Its antigen is unknown. The data stem from a study of Ad26.COV2.S vaccination and SARS-CoV-2 variants. Background on the study: Donor participated within the Ad26.COV2.S arm of the COV1001 trial. Findings and limits, study-wide: The breadth of spike-specific CD8+ and CD4+ T cell responses after vaccination was reportedly substantial. People who got the vaccine had more spike-specific TCR breadth than people who got placebo.

Documented treatment: 19 received Ad26.COV2.S at low or high dose, single or two shots; about five received placebo; per-sample allocation not given. Each sample was drawn 63 days after the first injection (of vaccine or placebo). Boston provided a donor who was an adult aged 18-55 years. The CDR3 extends over 14 amino acids. CDR1 is DFQATT, CDR2 SNEGSKA, per germline (reference sequence). V gave up 3 bases and J gave up 1 base, with 12 bases separating them. The table came from immunoSEQ multiplex PCR; TCRdb's copy has only in-frame clones and leaves some out. The sample shows around 380,000 clones, 80% to 90% of them seen only once.

The source material was peripheral blood, sampled in a trial of Ad26.COV2.S vaccine versus placebo. This TCR derives from a person aged 18-65 years who received the Ad26.COV2.S COVID-19 vaccine or a placebo. The chain is built from TRBV20-1 and TRBJ1-1; the D is unclear. The CDR3 DNA is TGCAGTGCTAGTCCCTTTACAGAGAACACTGAAGCTTTCTTT. It encodes CSASPFTENTEAFF.